These 30 T cell receptor beta chains came from one sample sequenced in a study of cytomegalovirus exposure and HLA in healthy donors. Researchers ran the PCR with 60 Vbeta and 13 Jbeta primers. Clones were sequenced by immunoSEQ multiplex PCR, and TCRdb holds only the in-frame ones, with some missing. The data contain more than 85,000 clones, 84% of them singletons. The sequenced sample consisted of PBMCs. The receptors were sampled from a woman aged 18-29 years in good health and CMV-seronegative.

The rearrangement joins TRBV9 to TRBJ2-2, with 11 positions matching TRBD2. V was pared by 10 bases and J by 7 bases, with 15 bases of the junction left unmatched. The length of the CDR3 is 16 residues. Germline V gene lookup returns CDR1 SGDLS and CDR2 YYNGEE. CDR3 coding DNA: TGTGCCTCAGGCAGGACTAGCGGGCTGAAGGGCGGGGAGCTGTTTTTT. Protein sequence: CASGRTSGLKGGELFF.

This clone was seen only a few times. This sequence joins TRBV10-3 and TRBJ2-7; 7 bases are shared with TRBD1. V was clipped by 7 bases and J by 3 bases; unmatched bases: 9. This CDR3 has 14 residues. Per germline, CDR1 ENHRY and CDR2 SYGVKD. The CDR3 loop reads CAINPGTADYEQYF. CDR3 coding DNA: TGTGCCATCAACCCAGGGACAGCAGACTACGAGCAGTACTTC.

The gene calls are TRBV21-1 and TRBJ1-4. TRBV21-1 is assigned pseudogene status. This CDR3 has 14 amino acids. CDR3 DNA sequence: TGTGCCAGCAGCAAAGCCAGCGGAAATGAAAAACTGTTTTTT. Translated: CASSKASGNEKLFF.

V and J are TRBV15 and TRBJ2-3; D may be TRBD2 (6 bases). Germline V lookup: CDR1 LNHNV, CDR2 YYDKDF (reference sequence). The CDR3 sequence is 13 residues long. The V end was cut by 0 bases, the J end by 9 bases, with 10 bases between. CDR3 DNA sequence: TGTGCCACCAGCAGAGAAAGGCGGGAAACGCAGTATTTT. It yields the protein CATSRERRETQYF.

V and J are TRBV18 and TRBJ2-7; D not resolved. The V and J ends lost 2 bases and 0 bases respectively, with 8 bases between them. This CDR3 comprises 14 residues. Germline lookup yields CDR1 KGHSH and CDR2 LQKENI. The CDR3 nucleotides read TGTGCCAGCTCACCAGGCACATCCTCCTACGAGCAGTACTTC. Its translation: CASSPGTSSYEQYF.

A word on this clone: At one of its ends the junction is not consistent with the germline gene, which may arise from a read error. The chain carries TRBV7-9 and TRBJ2-1, with a weak D call TRBD2 (5 bases). The length of the CDR3 is 15 residues. Germline CDR1 is SEHNR and CDR2 is FQNEAQ (reference sequence). Here the CDR3 DNA reads TGTGCCAGCACCTTACGGACTGACCCCTACAATGAGCAGTTCTTC. It is translated as CASTLRTDPYNEQFF.

The CDR3 sequence is CAWSVLGNTGELFF. In nucleotides, the CDR3 is TGTGCCTGGAGTGTACTTGGGAACACCGGGGAGCTGTTTTTT. The chain joins TRBV30 to TRBJ2-2; no clear D. Germline V CDR1 and CDR2: GTSNPN, SVGIG (reference sequence). This CDR3 spans 14 amino acids. V lost 0 bases and J lost 1, with 6 bases in between.

Points on this clone: The junction does not match germline at one end; this may be a read error. The chain couples TRBV7-9 to TRBJ2-5; 9 bases line up with TRBD2. This CDR3 spans 16 amino acids. The V gene's germline CDR1 is SEHNR and CDR2 FQNEAQ (reference sequence). The CDR3 DNA reads as TGTTCCAGCAGCACCCCTAGCGGGGTCGGACAAGAGACCCAGTACTTC. This codes for CSSSTPSGVGQETQYF. Combining the CDR3 with reference TRBV7-9 and TRBJ2-5 gives the whole variable domain DTGVSQNPRHKITKRGQNVTFRCDPISEHNRLYWYRQTLGQGPEFLTYFQNEAQLEKSRLLSDRFSAERPKGSFSTLEIQRTEQGDSAMYLCSSSTPSGVGQETQYFGPGTRLLVL.

The chain couples TRBV4-3 to TRBJ1-2; tentatively, D is TRBD1 (6 bases). Trimming shortened V by 0 bases and J by 5 bases, and 10 bases separated the two germline ends. The CDR3 extends over 14 amino acids. Germline assignment: CDR1 LGHNA and CDR2 YSLEER. CDR3 region: CASSQEARGYGYTF. CDR3 nucleotide sequence: TGCGCCAGCAGCCAAGAGGCCAGGGGTTATGGCTACACCTTC.

This clone was picked up a small number of times. Here the CDR3 DNA reads TGCGCCAGCAGCCAAGCTTTGGGCGGGGGGGCCGAGACCCAGTACTTC. Its translation: CASSQALGGGAETQYF. This rearrangement joins TRBV4-1 to TRBJ2-5; TRBD2 agrees at 9 bases. The CDR3 sequence is 16 residues long. Per germline, CDR1 MGHRA and CDR2 YSYEKL. J lost 5 bases, V lost 1 base, and 8 bases had no gene match.

The chain uses TRBV18 and TRBJ1-2, with D maybe TRBD1 (5 bases). The V gene lost 4 bases and the J gene lost 3 bases, with 21 bases spanning the gap. The V gene's germline CDR1 is KGHSH and CDR2 LQKENI. The CDR3 has 17 residues. The CDR3, as DNA: TGTGCCAGCTCACAAAGATTTCAGGGCTCTGGGGACTATGGCTACACCTTC. It is translated as CASSQRFQGSGDYGYTF.

This rearrangement joins TRBV5-4 to TRBJ1-3, with 7 bases fitting TRBD1. The CDR3 runs 13 residues. J gave up 6 bases and V 5 bases, and 5 bases lay outside the gene matches. Germline lookup yields CDR1 SGHNT and CDR2 YYREEE (reference sequence). Written as DNA, the CDR3 is TGTGCCAGCAGTCCCGGGACAGCAAACACCATATATTTT. Encoded protein: CASSPGTANTIYF.

J is TRBJ2-7 and V is TRBV28, with TRBD2 matching over 12 bases. The CDR3 loop spans 16 amino acids. Trimming at V came to 0 bases and at J to 1 base, leaving 1 base not matched to a gene. Germline loops: CDR1 MDHEN, CDR2 SYDVKM. As DNA, the CDR3 is TGTGCCAGCAGTTTATGGACTAGCGGGAGATCCTACGAGCAGTACTTC. Its translation is CASSLWTSGRSYEQYF.

J is TRBJ1-2 and V is TRBV30; 8 nucleotides line up with TRBD1. The CDR3 runs 13 residues. Trimming removed 5 bases from V and 4 bases from J; junction bases left unmatched: 6. The germline V gene encodes CDR1 GTSNPN and CDR2 SVGIG (reference sequence). The CDR3 is CAWAGQATYGYTF. DNA of the CDR3: TGTGCCTGGGCGGGACAGGCAACCTATGGCTACACCTTC.

Written as DNA, the CDR3 is TGTGCCAGTAGTATCAGGGATGGGTTATTCACTGAAGCTTTCTTT. Protein: CASSIRDGLFTEAFF. V is TRBV19 and J is TRBJ1-1; TRBD1 might be the D (5 bases). CDR3 length: 15 residues. From germline, CDR1 is LNHDA and CDR2 SQIVND (reference sequence). V was pared by 3 bases and J by 4 bases, with 15 bases between.

The gene calls are TRBV19 and TRBJ2-7; tentative D call: TRBD1 (6 bases). Germline V CDR1 and CDR2: LNHDA, SQIVND (reference sequence). V dropped 3 bases and J dropped 3 bases, with 18 bases sitting between them. The CDR3 is 16 amino acids. The CDR3 nucleotides are TGTGCCAGTAGTATTACGACAGGTAGAGGTGGCTACGAGCAGTACTTC. Its translation is CASSITTGRGGYEQYF.

The chain recombines TRBV5-4 with TRBJ2-3; weak D call: TRBD1 (7 bases). CDR1 and CDR2 from the germline V gene are SGHNT and YYREEE (reference sequence). This CDR3 is built from 16 residues. Trimming took off 4 bases at V and 2 bases at J, with 17 bases between the two ends. Here the CDR3 reads CASSPRSGGSTDTQYF. The CDR3 coding sequence is TGTGCCAGCAGCCCGAGGTCAGGGGGGTCCACAGATACGCAGTATTTT.

As regards this clone: In the same sample, other DNA sequences code for this CDR3. V gene TRBV5-1 combines with J gene TRBJ1-3; D is uncertain. Per the germline V gene, CDR1 is SGHRS and CDR2 is YFSETQ. V lost 0 bases and J 0 bases, leaving 4 bases between the germline ends. The CDR3 totals 14 residues. This CDR3 is CASSLGASGNTIYF. The CDR3 nucleotides read TGCGCCAGCAGCTTGGGGGCCTCTGGAAACACCATATATTTT.

This chain connects TRBV4-1 to TRBJ1-3; no clear D gene. CDR3 length: 14 residues. V dropped 0 bases and J dropped 0 bases, with 3 bases sitting between them. CDR1 and CDR2 (germline): MGHRA, YSYEKL. CDR3 bases: TGCGCCAGCAGCCAAGATTACTCTGGAAACACCATATATTTT. It translates to CASSQDYSGNTIYF.

The chain is built from TRBV7-8 and TRBJ2-5; 10 nucleotides align to TRBD2. The germline CDR1 and CDR2 sequences are SGHVS and FQNEAQ. The V gene end was trimmed by 5 bases and the J gene end by 2 bases; junction bases not matched to a gene: 23. The CDR3 loop spans 21 amino acids. The CDR3 loop reads CASSPARVGLANPNLQETQYF. CDR3 DNA sequence: TGTGCCAGCAGCCCAGCGAGGGTGGGACTAGCGAACCCTAATCTACAAGAGACCCAGTACTTC.

The chain joins TRBV6-5 to TRBJ2-2; no definite D call. Trimming pared 4 bases from V and 6 bases from J, leaving 6 bases between. Germline CDR1 and CDR2: MNHEY and SVGAGI. The CDR3 loop spans 12 amino acids. CDR3 nucleotide sequence: TGTGCCAGCAGTTGGGCCGCCGGGGAGCTGTTTTTT. Protein sequence: CASSWAAGELFF.

The V and J genes are TRBV11-2 and TRBJ1-1; TRBD1 might be the D (6 bases). The CDR3 length is 16 residues. Looked up from germline, CDR1 is SGHAT and CDR2 is FQNNGV. Trimming removed 8 bases at V and 1 base at J, with 20 bases between. CDR3 nucleotide sequence: TGTGCCAGCTTCGGCGGGCAGGGGCGGCGGAACACTGAAGCTTTCTTT. It is translated as CASFGGQGRRNTEAFF.

The chain has TRBV6-5 and TRBJ2-1; TRBD1 agrees at 7 bases. The CDR3 runs 15 residues. The ends lost 4 bases at V and 1 base at J; junction bases unmatched: 4. Per germline, CDR1 MNHEY and CDR2 SVGAGI. CDR3 DNA: TGTGCCAGCAGTTTCCAGACAGGGTCCTACAATGAGCAGTTCTTC. Translated, it gives CASSFQTGSYNEQFF.

The genes are TRBV15 and TRBJ2-7; 8 bases fit TRBD1. The CDR3 totals 14 residues. Germline CDR1 LNHNV, CDR2 YYDKDF (reference sequence). With 0 bases clipped from V and 4 bases from J, the junction kept 2 bases outside the gene matches. The CDR3 loop is CATSRDRGHYEQYF. The CDR3 coding sequence is TGTGCCACCAGCAGAGACAGGGGGCATTACGAGCAGTACTTC.

The genes are TRBV6-1 and TRBJ1-5; 7 bases align to TRBD1. CDR3 length: 16 residues. With 0 bases clipped from V and 6 bases from J, the junction kept 8 bases outside the gene matches. Germline CDR1 and CDR2: MNHNS and SASEGT. The DNA for the CDR3 is TGTGCCAGCAGTGAAGCTCCCGAGGGGGCGGCTCAGCCCCAGCATTTT. Its protein product is CASSEAPEGAAQPQHF.

This clone was observed a handful of times. The V gene is TRBV14, the J gene TRBJ2-3, with D perhaps TRBD2 (5 bases). Germline lookup yields CDR1 SGHDN and CDR2 FVKESK. V lost 2 bases to trimming and J lost 1 base, with 10 bases between them. CDR3 size: 15 residues. CDR3 sequence reads: CASSQMGRGTDTQYF. As DNA, the CDR3 is TGTGCCAGCAGCCAAATGGGGAGAGGCACAGATACGCAGTATTTT. The whole variable domain, filled in from reference TRBV14 and TRBJ2-3, reads EAGVTQFPSHSVIEKGQTVTLRCDPISGHDNLYWYRRVMGKEIKFLLHFVKESKQDESGMPNNRFLAERTGGTYSTLKVQPAELEDSGVYFCASSQMGRGTDTQYFGPGTRLTVL.

The chain recombines TRBV30 with TRBJ2-1; 8 bases match TRBD2. The CDR3 runs to 14 residues. Germline CDR1 reads GTSNPN; CDR2 reads SVGIG (reference sequence). V lost 3 bases, J lost 0 bases, and 1 base stayed unmatched. CDR3 nucleotide sequence: TGTGCCTGGAGACTAGCGGACTCCTACAATGAGCAGTTCTTC. Amino acids: CAWRLADSYNEQFF.

The V call is TRBV28, the J call TRBJ2-7; 7 bases are shared with TRBD2. The germline V gene encodes CDR1 MDHEN and CDR2 SYDVKM. The CDR3 is made up of 15 amino acids. J lost 2 bases, V lost 3 bases, and 7 bases had no gene match. This chain's CDR3 is CASSFGGRGAYEQYF. DNA of the CDR3: TGTGCCAGCAGTTTTGGCGGGAGAGGGGCCTACGAGCAGTACTTC.

The V gene is TRBV28, the J gene TRBJ2-4; 7 nucleotides align to TRBD1. CDR1 and CDR2 from the germline V gene are MDHEN and SYDVKM. The CDR3 length is 17 residues. V shed 3 bases, J shed 2 bases, and the junction held 10 bases outside the gene matches. In nucleotides, the CDR3 is TGTGCCAGCAGTTTTATATCGACAGGGAGACCCAAAAACATTCAGTACTTC. Translation gives CASSFISTGRPKNIQYF.

This clone was observed once. The V and J genes are TRBV5-4 and TRBJ2-1; D is unresolved. Germline V gives CDR1 SGHNT, CDR2 YYREEE (reference sequence). This CDR3 is built from 11 residues. Trimming took off 2 bases at V and 10 bases at J, with 7 bases between the two ends. The CDR3 nucleotides read TGTGCCAGCAGCTTTTCCAGAGAGCAGTTCTTC. Protein sequence: CASSFSREQFF.